The 20 T cell receptor beta chains below were found in one sample sequenced in a study of blood T cell repertoires in COVID-19 (dated by TCRdb to the early 2020s). Library preparation used the immunoSEQ multiplex PCR assay. Imported from immuneACCESS, the table was reduced by TCRdb to in-frame sequences with V and J called. These copies leave out some clones; in studies compared against another copy, an unresolved V gene accounts for under half, and the cause of the remainder is not known. The sample yields about 230,000 clones; less than 85% were counted once. About 2.5% of the sample is taken by the ten largest. Sequencing used peripheral blood. The receptor set was obtained from a woman in her 70s with active or convalescent COVID-19.

CDR3 in amino acids: CASSGGEGEKLFF. CDR3 sequence (DNA): TGTGCCAGCAGTGGGGGGGAAGGTGAAAAACTGTTTTTT. The chain has TRBV6-6 and TRBJ1-4; maybe TRBD1 (5 bases). From germline, CDR1 is MNHNY and CDR2 SVGAGI (reference sequence). The CDR3 is made up of 13 amino acids. The V gene lost 5 bases and the J gene lost 7 bases, with 11 bases spanning the gap.

At least ten counts were recorded for this clone. The chain uses TRBV27 and TRBJ2-7, with TRBD2 matching over 7 bases. Germline loops: CDR1 MNHEY, CDR2 SMNVEV (reference sequence). This CDR3 is built from 16 residues. V was clipped by 4 bases and J by 2 bases; unmatched bases: 11. CDR3 coding DNA: TGTGCCAGCAGTTCGAACCGGGACTACCTACCCTACGAGCAGTACTTC. Amino acid sequence: CASSSNRDYLPYEQYF.

V usage is TRBV2 and J usage is TRBJ1-2, with 8 bases that match TRBD1. This CDR3 contains 14 residues. Germline loops: CDR1 SNHLY, CDR2 FYNNEI. V was clipped by 5 bases and J by 5 bases; unmatched bases: 7. This CDR3 is CASSPGQATYGYTF. In DNA form, the CDR3 reads TGTGCCAGCAGTCCGGGACAGGCAACTTATGGCTACACCTTC.

This chain uses TRBV6-5 with TRBJ2-2; TRBD1 agrees at 8 bases. Germline V gene data show CDR1 as MNHEY and CDR2 as SVGAGI. The CDR3 has 15 residues. V dropped 6 bases and J dropped 7; count of bases not matched to a gene: 10. This CDR3 is CASRDRSTGGGELFF. DNA of the CDR3: TGTGCCAGCAGGGACCGTTCTACAGGGGGCGGGGAGCTGTTTTTT.

The chain uses TRBV19 and TRBJ1-1; 7 bases line up with TRBD1. Germline V gene data show CDR1 as LNHDA and CDR2 as SQIVND (reference sequence). This CDR3 is built from 15 residues. Germline trimming cut 6 bases from V and 0 bases from J; bases unmatched to any gene: 7. The CDR3 sequence: CASSFGGGLNTEAFF. CDR3 nucleotides: TGTGCCAGTAGCTTCGGAGGGGGCTTGAACACTGAAGCTTTCTTT.

The J gene is TRBJ1-1, the V gene TRBV19; a possible D gene is TRBD1 (5 bases). The length of the CDR3 is 14 residues. The V and J ends lost 6 bases and 0 bases respectively, with 11 bases between them. The germline V gene encodes CDR1 LNHDA and CDR2 SQIVND (reference sequence). The CDR3 DNA reads TGTGCCAGTAGCAGACGACAGATGAACACTGAAGCTTTCTTT. This gives the protein CASSRRQMNTEAFF.

The J gene is TRBJ2-7, the V gene TRBV9; TRBD1 matches at 9 bases. CDR3 length: 15 amino acids. Germline assignment: CDR1 SGDLS and CDR2 YYNGEE. V was pared by 2 bases and J by 7 bases, with 10 bases of the junction left unmatched. DNA for the CDR3: TGTGCCAGCAGCGTCAACCCGGGACAGGGCAGAGAGCAGTACTTC. Protein sequence: CASSVNPGQGREQYF.

The chain links TRBV7-8 to TRBJ2-3; 7 bases align to TRBD1. The V and J ends lost 5 bases and 3 bases, in that order; junction bases with no gene match: 8. Germline values: CDR1 SGHVS, CDR2 FQNEAQ. The CDR3 is made up of 15 amino acids. CDR3 bases: TGTGCCAGCAGCCCGCGACAGGGTTTAACAGATACGCAGTATTTT. The encoded protein is CASSPRQGLTDTQYF.

This chain uses TRBV7-2 with TRBJ1-2; a possible D gene is TRBD1 (5 bases). Germline CDR1 SGHTA, CDR2 FQGNSA. The CDR3 runs 14 residues. Trimming shortened V by 2 bases and J by 4 bases, and 11 bases separated the two germline ends. The CDR3 nucleotides are TGTGCCAGCAGCTTACAGGGTTATGGCTATGGCTACACCTTC. Amino acids: CASSLQGYGYGYTF.

The chain links TRBV2 to TRBJ2-7, with D unclear. The CDR3 is made up of 13 amino acids. CDR1 is SNHLY, CDR2 FYNNEI, per germline. V was trimmed by 8 bases and J by 5 bases, leaving 16 bases between them. The CDR3 DNA reads as TGTGCCAGCTGCACTGACAAGTCCCACGAGCAGTACTTC. It codes for CASCTDKSHEQYF.

This chain joins TRBV18 and TRBJ1-5; D possibly corresponds to TRBD1 (5 bases). Germline V lookup: CDR1 KGHSH, CDR2 LQKENI. The CDR3 is 13 amino acids. Trimming removed 4 bases at V and 4 bases at J, with 8 bases between. CDR3 sequence (DNA): TGTGCCAGCTCACGGGGGGAAAATCAGCCCCAGCATTTT. This encodes CASSRGENQPQHF.

Comments on this clone: Other DNA sequences in this specimen translate into the identical CDR3. This rearrangement joins TRBV5-1 to TRBJ2-5, with TRBD1 matching over 9 bases. V lost 4 bases and J lost 2; bases outside the gene matches: 3. The CDR3 is 14 amino acids. Germline CDR1 reads SGHRS; CDR2 reads YFSETQ. The DNA for the CDR3 is TGCGCCAGCAGCGTTGGACAGGGGCAAGAGACCCAGTACTTC. It codes for CASSVGQGQETQYF. Full variable domain (outside the CDR3, taken from reference TRBV5-1 and TRBJ2-5): KAGVTQTPRYLIKTRGQQVTLSCSPISGHRSVSWYQQTPGQGLQFLFEYFSETQRNKGNFPGRFSGRQFSNSRSEMNVSTLELGDSALYLCASSVGQGQETQYFGPGTRLLVL.

The chain carries TRBV28 and TRBJ1-2; no reliable D call. Trimming removed 2 bases from V and 8 bases from J, with 9 bases in between. This CDR3 comprises 12 residues. The germline gives CDR1 MDHEN, CDR2 SYDVKM. CDR3 DNA sequence: TGTGCCAGCAGTTTAGGTCCCCGGGGCTACACCTTC. Translating gives CASSLGPRGYTF.

The V and J genes are TRBV7-3 and TRBJ1-6; 8 bases align to TRBD1. The V gene's germline CDR1 is SGHTA and CDR2 FQGTGA. The CDR3 totals 15 residues. Trimming took 5 bases from V and 6 from J; bases not matched to a gene: 6. The chain's CDR3 is CASSTGQGLNSPLHF. CDR3 bases: TGTGCCAGCAGCACCGGACAGGGTCTTAATTCACCCCTCCACTTT.

The chain links TRBV6-4 to TRBJ1-1; D remains ambiguous. The CDR3 spans 14 residues. The V gene lost 3 bases and the J gene lost 1 base, with 9 bases spanning the gap. The germline V gene has CDR1 MRHNA and CDR2 SNTAGT. The CDR3 spells CASSERARNTEAFF. In DNA, the CDR3 is TGTGCCAGCAGTGAGAGGGCCCGGAACACTGAAGCTTTCTTT.

The rearrangement uses TRBV5-5 and TRBJ2-2, with 10 bases identical to TRBD1. Germline CDR1 SGHKS, CDR2 YYEKEE (reference sequence). V lost 4 bases and J lost 1; bases outside the gene matches: 4. The CDR3 spans 16 residues. The CDR3 DNA sequence: TGTGCCAGCAGCCCCGGGACAGGGGTGAACACCGGGGAGCTGTTTTTT. This encodes CASSPGTGVNTGELFF.

V gene TRBV30 combines with J gene TRBJ1-2, with D perhaps TRBD1 (6 bases). This CDR3 is built from 13 residues. Germline CDR1 is GTSNPN and CDR2 is SVGIG (reference sequence). The germline V and J ends were trimmed by 1 base and 9 bases, with 15 bases remaining between them. The chain's CDR3 is CAWSAPGVSSYTF. In DNA, the CDR3 is TGTGCCTGGAGTGCTCCAGGGGTCTCGAGCTACACCTTC.

The J gene is TRBJ2-5, the V gene TRBV29-1; 9 bases are a match to TRBD2. The length of the CDR3 is 12 residues. V shed 5 bases, J shed 2 bases, and the junction held 0 bases outside the gene matches. From germline, CDR1 is SQVTM and CDR2 ANQGSEA. For the CDR3, the DNA is TGCAGCGTTCTAGCGGGACAAGAGACCCAGTACTTC. This sequence encodes CSVLAGQETQYF.

The genes are TRBV29-1 and TRBJ2-2; the D gene is possibly TRBD2 (6 bases). V lost 5 bases and J 7 bases, leaving 11 bases between the germline ends. The CDR3 totals 12 residues. The germline V gene has CDR1 SQVTM and CDR2 ANQGSEA. This chain's CDR3 is CSVSSGVGELFF. The CDR3 region has the DNA TGCAGCGTTAGTTCGGGGGTCGGGGAGCTGTTTTTT.

This sequence joins TRBV6-6 and TRBJ1-3, with 7 bases matching TRBD1. In germline, CDR1 is MNHNY, CDR2 SVGAGI (reference sequence). The CDR3 is 16 residues long. V lost 6 bases, J lost 0 bases, and 8 bases stayed unmatched. CDR3 in DNA: TGTGCCAGCAGAACCACTAACAGGGGCTCTGGAAACACCATATATTTT. Translated, it gives CASRTTNRGSGNTIYF.